The next 19 T cell receptor beta chains were all read from a single sample in a study of response to subunit inactivated influenza vaccine. A single record per CDR3 protein comes from TCRdb applying MiXCR to the RT-PCR reads. The sample lists fewer than 700,000 distinct CDR3 sequences, 13% occurring once. The specimen was PBMCs from blood, collected 45 days after vaccination. These receptors were obtained from a man aged 50 or older who received an inactivated influenza vaccine.

The table lists this clonotype with many counts. The chain employs TRBV10-3 and TRBJ2-1; 13 bases map to TRBD2. With V trimmed by 6 bases and J by 5 bases, 7 bases remained unmatched. Germline CDR1 and CDR2: ENHRY and SYGVKD. The CDR3 runs to 16 residues. CDR3 nucleotides: TGTGCCATCAGGGGGACTAGCGGGATAAGGGACAATGAGCAGTTCTTC. Translated, it gives CAIRGTSGIRDNEQFF.

In its sample, this clonotype was seen once. CDR3 DNA sequence: TGTGCCAGCAGGGGCCTGAAGCGGGGATACAATGAGCAGTTCTTC. It codes for CASRGLKRGYNEQFF. The V and J genes are TRBV2 and TRBJ2-1; 7 bases are a match to TRBD2. Germline loops: CDR1 SNHLY, CDR2 FYNNEI. J was trimmed by 4 bases and V by 6 bases; bases with no gene match: 9. The CDR3 sequence is 15 residues long.

This clonotype came up a few times. The genes are TRBV10-3 and TRBJ2-1; D not certain. CDR3 length equals 13 residues. Between the trimmed V and J ends, which lost 1 base and 5 bases, there was a span of 6 bases. The germline V gene has CDR1 ENHRY and CDR2 SYGVKD. The CDR3 loop reads CAISEYGDNEQFF. The CDR3 DNA follows: TGTGCCATCAGTGAGTATGGTGACAATGAGCAGTTCTTC.

This chain joins TRBV7-2 and TRBJ1-3, with TRBD1 matching 7 bases. Germline CDR1 is SGHTA and CDR2 is FQGNSA. The J segment lost 0 bases and the V segment lost 0 bases, leaving 2 bases of the junction unmatched. The length of the CDR3 is 16 residues. The CDR3 loop is CASSLAGTDSGNTIYF. The CDR3 DNA follows: TGTGCCAGCAGCTTAGCCGGGACAGACTCTGGAAACACCATATATTTT.

The rearrangement uses TRBV4-2 and TRBJ1-5; 7 nucleotides match TRBD1. Per germline, CDR1 LGHNA and CDR2 YNFKEQ. The CDR3 length is 16 residues. Trimming removed 1 base from V and 0 bases from J; junction bases left unmatched: 3. CDR3 sequence reads: CASSQGTGYSNQPQHF. The CDR3 DNA reads TGTGCCAGCAGCCAAGGGACAGGTTATAGCAATCAGCCCCAGCATTTT.

The chain has TRBV7-3 and TRBJ2-1; 9 bases match TRBD2. The CDR3 has 15 residues. Trimming removed 5 bases from V and 5 bases from J; junction bases left unmatched: 7. Looked up from germline, CDR1 is SGHTA and CDR2 is FQGTGA. CDR3 sequence: CASSARLAAHNEQFF. CDR3 sequence (DNA): TGTGCCAGCAGCGCCAGACTAGCGGCCCACAATGAGCAGTTCTTC. Variable domain in full (rest from reference TRBV7-3 and TRBJ2-1): GAGVSQTPSNKVTEKGKYVELRCDPISGHTALYWYRQSLGQGPEFLIYFQGTGAADDSGLPNDRFFAVRPEGSVSTLKIQRTERGDSAVYLCASSARLAAHNEQFFGPGTRLTVL.

In its sample, this clonotype was seen a few times. This rearrangement joins TRBV6-1 to TRBJ2-2; the match to TRBD2 covers 8 bases. Germline V lookup: CDR1 MNHNS, CDR2 SASEGT. J was trimmed by 9 bases and V by 5 bases; bases with no gene match: 11. This CDR3 region has 15 residues. CDR3 sequence (DNA): TGTGCCAGCAGTCCACAGCGGGAGCCCCGGAGGGAGCTGTTTTTT. This sequence encodes CASSPQREPRRELFF.

This clonotype was found many times. The chain is built from TRBV15 and TRBJ2-7; D is uncertain. Trimming removed 2 bases at V and 1 base at J, with 6 bases between. The germline gives CDR1 LNHNV, CDR2 YYDKDF (reference sequence). The CDR3 consists of 13 residues. In DNA form, the CDR3 reads TGTGCCACCAGCAGATCGGTATCCTACGAGCAGTACTTC. Translated: CATSRSVSYEQYF.

This clonotype was seen a handful of times. CDR3 nucleotide sequence: TGTGCCAGCAGTAAAACAGGGTATAGCAATCAGCCCCAGCATTTT. Its translation: CASSKTGYSNQPQHF. The chain links TRBV28 to TRBJ1-5, with D possibly being TRBD1 (6 bases). Trimming took 5 bases from V and 0 from J, leaving 11 bases between them. This CDR3 contains 15 residues. CDR1 and CDR2 from the germline V gene are MDHEN and SYDVKM.

V is TRBV11-2 and J is TRBJ2-5; D is undetermined. V shed 0 bases and J shed 5 bases, with 7 bases lying between them. CDR3 length: 13 residues. Germline V gene data show CDR1 as SGHAT and CDR2 as FQNNGV. The chain's CDR3 is CASSLDLGETQYF. CDR3 coding DNA: TGTGCCAGCAGCTTAGATCTGGGGGAGACCCAGTACTTC.

V gene TRBV12-1 combines with J gene TRBJ2-3; the D call in the table, TRBD2, was not verified against the DNA. TRBV12-1 is a pseudogene segment. The CDR3 runs to 16 residues. CDR3 nucleotides: TGTGCCAGCAGCCTCCTTTGTGGTAGCGGCACAGATACGCAGTATTTT. Protein sequence: CASSLLCGSGTDTQYF.

This clonotype was counted at least ten times. The chain recombines TRBV20-1 with TRBJ2-3, with TRBD2 as a possible D gene (6 bases). The CDR3 is 13 residues long. Germline values: CDR1 DFQATT, CDR2 SNEGSKA (reference sequence). Between the trimmed V and J ends, which lost 3 bases and 4 bases, there was a span of 11 bases. The CDR3 DNA follows: TGCAGTGCTAGTTCGGGGGTCCCAGATACGCAGTATTTT. This translates into CSASSGVPDTQYF.

This clonotype was observed a handful of times. V gene TRBV5-6 combines with J gene TRBJ1-2; D ambiguous. The CDR3 consists of 13 residues. Per germline, CDR1 SGHDT and CDR2 YYEEEE. Trimming cost V 1 base and J 5 bases, with 9 bases left between them. CDR3 nucleotide sequence: TGTGCCAGCAGCTTGAAGTGGAGGTATGGCTACACCTTC. It is translated as CASSLKWRYGYTF.

This chain connects TRBV15 to TRBJ1-1, with D tentatively TRBD1 (6 bases). Per the germline V gene, CDR1 is LNHNV and CDR2 is YYDKDF (reference sequence). V shed 3 bases and J shed 13 bases, with 21 bases lying between them. The CDR3 runs to 14 residues. The CDR3 loop is CATSRAGSWGPIFF. The CDR3 DNA follows: TGTGCCACCAGCAGGGCCGGGTCGTGGGGGCCGATTTTCTTT.

This clonotype was seen a handful of times. The chain joins TRBV4-2 to TRBJ2-7; 10 nucleotides align to TRBD1. Per the germline V gene, CDR1 is LGHNA and CDR2 is YNFKEQ. The CDR3 runs 18 residues. The V segment lost 3 bases and the J segment 1 base; nucleotides outside the gene matches: 12. This CDR3 is CASSQDLPRQGASYEQYF. Here the CDR3 DNA reads TGTGCCAGCAGCCAGGACCTGCCCCGACAGGGGGCTTCCTACGAGCAGTACTTC.

There are many counts of this clonotype. This chain connects TRBV12-3 or TRBV12-4 to TRBJ1-5; D possibly corresponds to TRBD1 (5 bases). This CDR3 spans 15 amino acids. V was clipped by 3 bases and J by 2 bases, with 11 bases between them. DNA for the CDR3: TGTGCCAGCAGTTTGAGGCAGGGTCGCAATCAGCCCCAGCATTTT. Protein product: CASSLRQGRNQPQHF.

Only a few counts were recorded for this clonotype. The DNA of the CDR3 is TGCGCCAGCAGCGAAACAGGATCCAGCTCCTACGAGCAGTACTTC. This codes for CASSETGSSSYEQYF. The V gene is TRBV5-1, the J gene TRBJ2-7; a weak D match, TRBD1 (5 bases). Trimming pared 4 bases from V and 0 bases from J, leaving 14 bases between. The CDR3 covers 15 residues. CDR1 and CDR2 (germline): SGHRS, YFSETQ.

This clonotype was seen more than once but under ten times. V and J are TRBV6-1 and TRBJ2-7; possibly TRBD1 for D (5 bases). V lost 8 bases, J lost 3 bases, and 14 bases lay in between. CDR3 length equals 13 residues. Germline V gene sequence: CDR1 MNHNS, CDR2 SASEGT. As DNA, the CDR3 is TGTGCCAGCTTCGGCAGGACATTCTACGAGCAGTACTTC. As protein: CASFGRTFYEQYF.

The table lists this clonotype with a few counts. The chain uses TRBV18 and TRBJ1-4, with D possibly TRBD1 on 5 matching bases. There are 14 residues in the CDR3. V was clipped by 3 bases and J by 3 bases, with 8 bases between them. Germline assignment: CDR1 KGHSH and CDR2 LQKENI. The CDR3 DNA follows: TGTGCCAGCTCACCGGGGCGGTCTAATGAAAAACTGTTTTTT. Translating gives CASSPGRSNEKLFF.